The 26 T cell receptor beta chains presented below share a single source sample, sequenced in a study of blood T cell repertoires in COVID-19. TCRdb's copy holds only in-frame clones and misses some; the assay was immunoSEQ multiplex PCR. The sample consists of almost 400,000 clones, about 89% of them appearing once. Sequenced material: peripheral blood. The receptors were sampled from a woman in her fifties or sixties with COVID-19, enrolled during active disease.

In DNA, the CDR3 is TGTGCCAGTAGTACAGGGACTAGCACCTACGAGCAGTACTTC. The encoded protein is CASSTGTSTYEQYF. The rearrangement joins TRBV19 to TRBJ2-7; 9 bases agree with TRBD2. The ends lost 4 bases at V and 2 bases at J; junction bases unmatched: 3. Germline values: CDR1 LNHDA, CDR2 SQIVND (reference sequence). The CDR3 has 14 amino acids.

This sequence joins TRBV5-6 and TRBJ1-4; 7 bases fit TRBD1. J was trimmed by 11 bases and V by 0 bases; bases with no gene match: 4. The CDR3 runs 13 residues. Germline V gives CDR1 SGHDT, CDR2 YYEEEE. The CDR3 loop is CASSLEGGGKLFF. DNA of the CDR3: TGTGCCAGCAGCTTGGAAGGGGGCGGGAAACTGTTTTTT. The full variable domain, completed using reference TRBV5-6 and TRBJ1-4, is DAGVTQSPTHLIKTRGQQVTLRCSPKSGHDTVSWYQQALGQGPQFIFQYYEEEERQRGNFPDRFSGHQFPNYSSELNVNALLLGDSALYLCASSLEGGGKLFFGSGTQLSVL.

CDR3 nucleotides: TGTGCCAGCAGCTATGACAGATACTCTGGAAACACCATATATTTT. Encoded protein: CASSYDRYSGNTIYF. The gene calls are TRBV3-1 (or the pseudogene TRBV3-2) and TRBJ1-3, with D tentatively TRBD1 (5 bases). This CDR3 contains 15 residues. V was pared by 5 bases and J by 0 bases, with 11 bases between. Germline lookup yields CDR1 LGHDT and CDR2 YNNKEL (reference sequence).

The chain carries TRBV7-8 and TRBJ2-3; 12 nucleotides align to TRBD2. Germline CDR1 SGHVS, CDR2 FQNEAQ. The CDR3 totals 16 residues. The V gene end was trimmed by 1 base and the J gene end by 6 bases; junction bases not matched to a gene: 5. CDR3 amino acids: CASSLVPSGGADTQYF. The CDR3 coding sequence is TGTGCCAGCAGCTTAGTTCCTAGCGGGGGGGCGGATACGCAGTATTTT.

The chain combines TRBV18 with TRBJ2-2; D gene ambiguous. CDR1 is KGHSH, CDR2 LQKENI, per germline. The CDR3 loop spans 17 amino acids. The germline V and J ends were trimmed by 0 bases and 1 base, with 12 bases remaining between them. Here the CDR3 DNA reads TGTGCCAGCTCACCACCGATCTCCAGGCGGAACACCGGGGAGCTGTTTTTT. This sequence encodes CASSPPISRRNTGELFF.

The DNA for the CDR3 is TGCGCCAGCAGCTTGGCCGGTTTTGGCACAGATACGCAGTATTTT. Protein: CASSLAGFGTDTQYF. The chain uses TRBV5-1 and TRBJ2-3; no definite D call. Deletions cut 0 bases from V and 1 base from J, with 9 bases between. CDR3 length: 15 amino acids. CDR1 is SGHRS and CDR2 is YFSETQ in the germline V gene.

This clone was recorded only once. This chain joins TRBV7-9 and TRBJ1-2; perhaps TRBD1 as D (5 bases). V lost 0 bases to trimming and J lost 7 bases, with 12 bases between them. Germline lookup yields CDR1 SEHNR and CDR2 FQNEAQ (reference sequence). The CDR3 is 14 residues long. The CDR3 sequence is CASSLAGANGGYTF. The DNA for the CDR3 is TGTGCCAGCAGCTTAGCAGGGGCTAACGGTGGCTACACCTTC.

The J gene is TRBJ1-5, the V gene TRBV19; 7 nucleotides align to TRBD1. The CDR3 runs to 16 residues. The V gene's germline CDR1 is LNHDA and CDR2 SQIVND (reference sequence). The junction had 11 bases not matched to a gene; V was cut back by 7 bases and J by 2 bases. DNA of the CDR3: TGTGCCAGTATAAACTGGGCAGGGACAGGCAATCAGCCCCAGCATTTT. This encodes CASINWAGTGNQPQHF.

The rearrangement joins TRBV24-1 to TRBJ1-4, with 7 bases identical to TRBD1. Germline assignment: CDR1 KGHDR and CDR2 SFDVKD. Trimming removed 6 bases from V and 4 bases from J; junction bases left unmatched: 7. The CDR3 length is 15 residues. The DNA of the CDR3 is TGTGCCACCAGTAATGGACAGGCGGGTAATGAAAAACTGTTTTTT. It codes for CATSNGQAGNEKLFF.

This chain joins TRBV18 and TRBJ1-1; D not resolved. Trimming stripped 3 bases from V and 2 bases from J, with 19 bases between. This CDR3 spans 17 amino acids. Germline V gives CDR1 KGHSH, CDR2 LQKENI. CDR3 protein: CASSPLPRGRGNTEAFF. The CDR3 DNA reads TGTGCCAGCTCACCCCTTCCTAGAGGCAGAGGAAACACTGAAGCTTTCTTT. The full variable domain, rest sourced from reference TRBV18 and TRBJ1-1, is NAGVMQNPRHLVRRRGQEARLRCSPMKGHSHVYWYRQLPEEGLKFMVYLQKENIIDESGMPKERFSAEFPKEGPSILRIQQVVRGDSAAYFCASSPLPRGRGNTEAFFGQGTRLTVV.

This rearrangement joins TRBV28 to TRBJ1-1; D is ambiguous. The CDR3 loop spans 13 amino acids. CDR1 is MDHEN, CDR2 SYDVKM, per germline. V lost 6 bases and J lost 2, with 10 bases in between. This chain's CDR3 is CASRLAGNTEAFF. In DNA, the CDR3 is TGTGCCAGCAGACTCGCGGGTAACACTGAAGCTTTCTTT.

This rearrangement joins TRBV9 to TRBJ1-5; D gene ambiguous. Germline V gives CDR1 SGDLS, CDR2 YYNGEE. The V end lost 0 bases, the J end lost 5 bases, and 15 bases lay between the germline ends. This CDR3 spans 16 amino acids. In DNA, the CDR3 is TGTGCCAGCAGCGTAGGATCCCGTTGTGAGGATCAGCCCCAGCATTTT. Translation: CASSVGSRCEDQPQHF.

V gene TRBV15 combines with J gene TRBJ1-5; D unclear. V lost 3 bases and J lost 5, with 17 bases in between. Germline values: CDR1 LNHNV, CDR2 YYDKDF (reference sequence). The CDR3 spans 16 residues. DNA of the CDR3: TGTGCCACCAGCAGCAAGCGGGTCCCTAAGGATCAGCCCCAGCATTTT. Its translation: CATSSKRVPKDQPQHF.

This rearrangement joins TRBV6-5 to TRBJ1-2, with 7 bases that match TRBD1. CDR1 MNHEY and CDR2 SVGAGI come from the germline V gene. V lost 6 bases and J lost 4; bases outside the gene matches: 8. The CDR3 contains 14 residues. CDR3 coding DNA: TGTGCCAGCAGGCAGGGGGACTTACGCTATGGCTACACCTTC. Translated: CASRQGDLRYGYTF.

The chain's CDR3 is CASSQQGEETQYF. Here the CDR3 DNA reads TGTGCCAGCTCACAACAGGGGGAAGAGACCCAGTACTTC. This chain connects TRBV18 to TRBJ2-5; TRBD1 aligns across 8 bases. V gave up 4 bases and J gave up 3 bases; unmatched junction bases: 1. Germline-derived CDR1 and CDR2 are KGHSH and LQKENI. The CDR3 is made up of 13 amino acids.

The chain is built from TRBV7-8 and TRBJ2-3; 7 positions agree with TRBD1. The CDR3 has 21 amino acids. Germline V CDR1 and CDR2: SGHVS, FQNEAQ. The J segment lost 0 bases and the V segment lost 0 bases, leaving 18 bases of the junction unmatched. The CDR3 nucleotides read TGTGCCAGCAGCTTAGCTCCCCCGCTACCATGGGCAGGGGGAAGCACAGATACGCAGTATTTT. Translated, it gives CASSLAPPLPWAGGSTDTQYF.

The V call is TRBV28, the J call TRBJ2-7; D gene ambiguous. This CDR3 comprises 13 residues. V was shortened by 8 bases and J by 2 bases, with 13 bases between the two germline ends. Germline V CDR1 and CDR2: MDHEN, SYDVKM. As DNA, the CDR3 is TGTGCCAGCGCTGACCCAGGCCCCTACGAGCAGTACTTC. This codes for CASADPGPYEQYF.

This chain connects TRBV6-6 to TRBJ2-7; D perhaps matches TRBD2 (6 bases). V lost 5 bases and J 6 bases, leaving 14 bases between the germline ends. The CDR3 is 13 residues long. Germline CDR1 and CDR2: MNHNY and SVGAGI (reference sequence). The CDR3 here is CASSLGGVGEQYF. The DNA for the CDR3 is TGTGCCAGCAGTCTCGGAGGGGTAGGCGAGCAGTACTTC.

The V and J genes are TRBV16 and TRBJ1-3, with D hard to call. Germline CDR1 and CDR2: KGHSY and FQNENV. This CDR3 has 18 residues. Between the trimmed V and J ends, which lost 0 bases and 0 bases, there was a span of 15 bases. In DNA, the CDR3 is TGTGCCAGCAGCCAATCTGGGTCCGCGGGCCGCTCTGGAAACACCATATATTTT. Translation: CASSQSGSAGRSGNTIYF.

The chain is built from TRBV7-3 and TRBJ2-3; 10 nucleotides align to TRBD2. With 0 bases clipped from V and 3 bases from J, the junction kept 12 bases outside the gene matches. Germline V lookup: CDR1 SGHTA, CDR2 FQGTGA. The CDR3 consists of 19 residues. This CDR3 is CASSLTSGGASFGTDTQYF. CDR3 bases: TGTGCCAGCAGCTTAACCAGCGGGGGGGCCAGCTTCGGTACAGATACGCAGTATTTT.

The V call is TRBV18, the J call TRBJ2-5; possibly TRBD2 for D (7 bases). Looked up from germline, CDR1 is KGHSH and CDR2 is LQKENI. The CDR3 is 13 amino acids. V lost 6 bases to trimming and J lost 4 bases, with 12 bases between them. CDR3 nucleotides: TGTGCCAGCTCTCAGGGAGGGGGAGAGACCCAGTACTTC. Protein product: CASSQGGGETQYF. Together with reference TRBV18 and TRBJ2-5, the CDR3 gives the full variable domain: NAGVMQNPRHLVRRRGQEARLRCSPMKGHSHVYWYRQLPEEGLKFMVYLQKENIIDESGMPKERFSAEFPKEGPSILRIQQVVRGDSAAYFCASSQGGGETQYFGPGTRLLVL.

The chain is built from TRBV6-5 and TRBJ1-4, with D maybe TRBD1 (6 bases). Germline CDR1 reads MNHEY; CDR2 reads SVGAGI. Trimming took 6 bases from V and 5 from J, leaving 16 bases between them. The length of the CDR3 is 15 residues. For the CDR3, the DNA is TGTGCCAGCAGAACGAAAGGGGGGGTGAATGAAAAACTGTTTTTT. It translates to CASRTKGGVNEKLFF.

The rearrangement joins TRBV3-1 (or the pseudogene TRBV3-2) to TRBJ1-1; 7 bases line up with TRBD1. Germline values: CDR1 LGHDT, CDR2 YNNKEL (reference sequence). The length of the CDR3 is 14 residues. V lost 4 bases to trimming and J lost 6 bases; unmatched junction nucleotides: 8. The CDR3 protein is CASSLRGQSSEAFF. The CDR3 DNA is TGTGCCAGCAGCCTTAGGGGGCAGAGCTCTGAAGCTTTCTTT.

The genes are TRBV7-9 and TRBJ2-7, with D possibly matching TRBD1 (6 bases). This CDR3 is 15 amino acids long. In germline, CDR1 is SEHNR, CDR2 FQNEAQ (reference sequence). Trimming took 4 bases from V and 3 from J, leaving 16 bases between them. The CDR3 here is CASSSLRGQFYEQYF. The DNA of the CDR3 is TGTGCCAGCAGCTCCCTTCGAGGACAGTTCTACGAGCAGTACTTC.

For the CDR3, the DNA is TGTGCCAGCTCTGCACAGGACACTCAACAGCCCCAGCATTTT. Its translation: CASSAQDTQQPQHF. The chain uses TRBV18 and TRBJ1-5; a possible D gene is TRBD1 (5 bases). Trimming took off 6 bases at V and 7 bases at J, with 16 bases between the two ends. Germline CDR1 KGHSH, CDR2 LQKENI. The CDR3 has 14 amino acids.

The chain employs TRBV12-5 and TRBJ2-1; TRBD2 matches 13 bases. The CDR3 spans 17 residues. The junction had 6 bases not matched to a gene; V was cut back by 0 bases and J by 7 bases. Germline lookup yields CDR1 LGHNT and CDR2 FRNRAP. CDR3 coding DNA: TGTGCTAGTGGTTTGGTACTGGGACTAGCGGGGAGGAATGAGCAGTTCTTC. Translation: CASGLVLGLAGRNEQFF.